The 20 T cell receptor beta chains below all came from one sample that was sequenced in a study of cytomegalovirus exposure and HLA in healthy donors. PCR used 60 Vbeta primers and 13 Jbeta primers. Sequencing used immunoSEQ multiplex PCR; TCRdb keeps in-frame clones, though not all of them. This sample carries 160,000 or so clones, around 80% of them seen once, and the ten largest clones take 1.5% to 1.8%. Sequencing was carried out using PBMCs. All receptors derive from a middle-aged man in good health and CMV-seronegative.

The chain is built from TRBV5-1 and TRBJ1-1; 7 bases line up with TRBD1. This CDR3 region has 14 residues. Germline lookup yields CDR1 SGHRS and CDR2 YFSETQ. V lost 1 base to trimming and J lost 3 bases; unmatched junction nucleotides: 3. CDR3 protein: CASSLTGEYTEAFF. In DNA form, the CDR3 reads TGCGCCAGCAGCTTGACAGGGGAGTACACTGAAGCTTTCTTT.

The chain carries TRBV2 and TRBJ1-5, with 10 bases that match TRBD1. J gave up 3 bases and V 6 bases, and 2 bases lay outside the gene matches. This CDR3 has 14 residues. Germline CDR1 and CDR2: SNHLY and FYNNEI. The CDR3 DNA follows: TGTGCCAGCAGGGGGACAGGGGTCAATCAGCCCCAGCATTTT. Translation: CASRGTGVNQPQHF.

This chain joins TRBV7-2 and TRBJ2-7; possible D gene TRBD2, 6 bases. Germline loops: CDR1 SGHTA, CDR2 FQGNSA. V shed 6 bases and J shed 3 bases, with 9 bases lying between them. This CDR3 has 12 residues. DNA of the CDR3: TGTGCCAGCAGGCGGGACGGCTACGAGCAGTACTTC. It translates to CASRRDGYEQYF. The full variable domain, its missing parts supplied by reference TRBV7-2 and TRBJ2-7, is GAGVSQSPSNKVTEKGKDVELRCDPISGHTALYWYRQSLGQGLEFLIYFQGNSAPDKSGLPSDRFSAERTGGSVSTLTIQRTQQEDSAVYLCASRRDGYEQYFGPGTRLTVT.

The chain uses TRBV9 and TRBJ2-2, with TRBD2 matching over 9 bases. The CDR3 length is 14 residues. Germline V gene lookup returns CDR1 SGDLS and CDR2 YYNGEE. V lost 3 bases, J lost 6 bases, and 3 bases stayed unmatched. The CDR3 DNA is TGTGCCAGCAGCGCCCGGACTAGCGCCGGGGAGCTGTTTTTT. Translation: CASSARTSAGELFF.

The genes are TRBV2 and TRBJ1-3; D ambiguous. The CDR3 has 13 residues. Trimming took off 1 base at V and 8 bases at J, with 9 bases between the two ends. From germline, CDR1 is SNHLY and CDR2 FYNNEI. The CDR3 sequence is CASSEESVDTIYF. CDR3 in DNA: TGTGCCAGCAGTGAAGAGTCCGTAGACACCATATATTTT.

This clone appeared once. The CDR3 protein is CASSPTGGGGRQPQHF. In DNA, the CDR3 is TGTGCCAGCTCACCTACAGGGGGCGGTGGGAGACAGCCCCAGCATTTT. This sequence joins TRBV18 and TRBJ1-5; TRBD1 aligns across 9 bases. The CDR3 extends over 16 amino acids. Germline lookup yields CDR1 KGHSH and CDR2 LQKENI. The V and J ends lost 3 bases and 7 bases, in that order; junction bases with no gene match: 10.

The chain joins TRBV2 to TRBJ2-7; 8 nucleotides line up with TRBD2. CDR3 length: 13 residues. Trimming cost V 6 bases and J 6 bases; bases outside gene matches: 7. CDR1 and CDR2 (germline): SNHLY, FYNNEI. The CDR3 protein is CASRSGTSREQYV. The CDR3 DNA sequence: TGTGCCAGCAGGTCAGGGACTAGTCGCGAGCAGTACGTC.

The chain employs TRBV18 and TRBJ1-5; no firm D call. The CDR3 length is 12 residues. CDR1 is KGHSH, CDR2 LQKENI, per germline. Between the trimmed V and J ends, which lost 5 bases and 6 bases, there was a span of 8 bases. CDR3 nucleotide sequence: TGTGCCAGCTCAAACACGTCTCAGCCCCAGCATTTT. It is translated as CASSNTSQPQHF.

The chain uses TRBV7-2 and TRBJ2-7, with 8 bases matching TRBD2. V shed 1 base, J shed 6 bases, and the junction held 8 bases outside the gene matches. This CDR3 contains 15 residues. Germline CDR1 reads SGHTA; CDR2 reads FQGNSA. CDR3 amino acids: CASSLVEGTRSEQYF. The CDR3 nucleotides are TGTGCCAGCAGCTTAGTAGAAGGGACTAGAAGCGAGCAGTACTTC. The full variable domain, rest sourced from reference TRBV7-2 and TRBJ2-7, is GAGVSQSPSNKVTEKGKDVELRCDPISGHTALYWYRQSLGQGLEFLIYFQGNSAPDKSGLPSDRFSAERTGGSVSTLTIQRTQQEDSAVYLCASSLVEGTRSEQYFGPGTRLTVT.

J is TRBJ2-3 and V is TRBV27, with a tentative D call TRBD2 (5 bases). V lost 2 bases and J lost 6, with 12 bases in between. Germline assignment: CDR1 MNHEY and CDR2 SMNVEV (reference sequence). This CDR3 has 14 amino acids. The CDR3 protein is CASSLRAEADTQYF. The CDR3 DNA reads as TGTGCCAGCAGTTTAAGGGCGGAGGCCGATACGCAGTATTTT.

This clone appeared a few times. The chain couples TRBV7-9 to TRBJ1-3; unclear D gene. V was clipped by 6 bases and J by 0 bases, with 9 bases between them. There are 14 residues in the CDR3. Germline values: CDR1 SEHNR, CDR2 FQNEAQ (reference sequence). In nucleotides, the CDR3 is TGTGCCAGCAGTCACAGACGCTCTGGAAACACCATATATTTT. It codes for CASSHRRSGNTIYF.

The chain has TRBV19 and TRBJ2-7; TRBD2 matches at 8 bases. V shed 10 bases, J shed 3 bases, and the junction held 11 bases outside the gene matches. This CDR3 is built from 14 residues. Per germline, CDR1 LNHDA and CDR2 SQIVND (reference sequence). The CDR3 nucleotides are TGTGCCACCAGCGGGGGACCCATAGGCTACGAGCAGTACTTC. It is translated as CATSGGPIGYEQYF.

This sequence joins TRBV5-6 and TRBJ2-7, with D possibly TRBD1 on 8 matching bases. The CDR3 consists of 15 residues. V was cut by 2 bases and J by 6 bases, with 18 bases left in between. The germline CDR1 and CDR2 sequences are SGHDT and YYEEEE. This chain's CDR3 is CASSLMDREGSEQYF. DNA of the CDR3: TGTGCCAGCAGCTTAATGGACAGGGAGGGTAGCGAGCAGTACTTC.

V usage is TRBV27 and J usage is TRBJ2-4, with 8 bases lining up with TRBD2. This CDR3 is 14 amino acids long. CDR1 and CDR2 (germline): MNHEY, SMNVEV (reference sequence). V shed 8 bases and J 7 bases; nucleotides not matched to a gene: 10. The CDR3 region is CASGGAGASNIQYF. The CDR3 DNA follows: TGTGCCAGCGGAGGAGCGGGAGCCAGCAACATTCAGTACTTC.

This clone has a handful of counts. V usage is TRBV7-2 and J usage is TRBJ2-7, with 12 bases that match TRBD2. Germline CDR1 SGHTA, CDR2 FQGNSA. V was pared by 5 bases and J by 6 bases, with 8 bases of the junction left unmatched. This CDR3 has 15 residues. CDR3 sequence reads: CASSMTSGSSVEQYV. The CDR3 nucleotides read TGTGCCAGCAGCATGACTAGCGGGAGTTCGGTCGAGCAGTACGTC.

The sample holds one count of this clone. The chain has TRBV11-2 and TRBJ2-7; D possibly corresponds to TRBD2 (5 bases). The length of the CDR3 is 13 residues. V was clipped by 4 bases and J by 2 bases, with 9 bases between them. In germline, CDR1 is SGHAT, CDR2 FQNNGV. The CDR3 DNA sequence: TGTGCCAGCAGCTCACTCGGGGCCTACGAGCAGTACTTC. It codes for CASSSLGAYEQYF.

V usage is TRBV5-1 and J usage is TRBJ2-5, with 9 bases aligning to TRBD1. From germline, CDR1 is SGHRS and CDR2 YFSETQ. CDR3 length: 16 amino acids. With V trimmed by 2 bases and J by 1 base, 6 bases remained unmatched. The chain's CDR3 is CASSLGQGTFQETQYF. In DNA, the CDR3 is TGCGCCAGCAGCTTAGGACAGGGGACCTTCCAAGAGACCCAGTACTTC.

V and J are TRBV5-4 and TRBJ2-7, with 10 bases lining up with TRBD2. Trimming at V came to 0 bases and at J to 7 bases, leaving 7 bases not matched to a gene. CDR1 SGHNT and CDR2 YYREEE come from the germline V gene (reference sequence). This CDR3 contains 15 residues. The CDR3 is CASSLEVLAGDEQYF. The CDR3 DNA follows: TGTGCCAGCAGCTTGGAGGTGCTAGCGGGAGATGAGCAGTACTTC.

V and J are TRBV7-6 and TRBJ2-7; TRBD2 matches 13 bases. V shed 3 bases, J shed 7 bases, and the junction held 9 bases outside the gene matches. The CDR3 has 16 residues. Germline V gene sequence: CDR1 SGHVS, CDR2 FNYEAQ. The CDR3 nucleotides read TGTGCCAGCAGCTTTAATGCGGGACTAGCGGGAATAGAGCAGTACTTC. It specifies CASSFNAGLAGIEQYF.

V and J are TRBV7-2 and TRBJ2-3, with 9 bases matching TRBD2. Losses at the gene ends were 5 bases for V and 4 bases for J; bases not matched to a gene: 10. From germline, CDR1 is SGHTA and CDR2 FQGNSA. This CDR3 spans 16 amino acids. The DNA for the CDR3 is TGTGCCAGCAGCCCGAGTAGCGGGAGCGTGGCAGATACGCAGTATTTT. Translation: CASSPSSGSVADTQYF.